This TCR beta chain was sequenced for a study of blood T cell repertoires in COVID-19. Across the study: The United States, Italy and Spain provided the acute and convalescent COVID-19 samples. T cells, B-cell-depleted T cells, or PBMCs provided the cDNA or gDNA that served as material.

Study processing details: By means of reference gene primer amplification, nucleated cell counts were estimated. Measured with immunoSEQ multiplex PCR; TCRdb has only the in-frame clones, and not every one. The V and J calls and clone size are taken from that table; D and trimming were inferred from the DNA. This sample has some 100,000 clones, with around nine tenths found just once. This clone occurred a few times. The junction had 6 bases not matched to a gene; V was cut back by 5 bases and J by 8 bases. The CDR3 consists of 14 residues. Germline values: CDR1 LNHDA, CDR2 SQIVND (reference sequence).

This TCR was recovered from a woman in her sixties or seventies with acute or convalescent COVID-19. Sequences were obtained from peripheral blood. The J gene is TRBJ2-3, the V gene TRBV19; 11 positions agree with TRBD2. The CDR3 region has the DNA TGTGCCAGTAGTCCTAGCGGGAGGTTCGCTACGCAGTATTTT. This translates into CASSPSGRFATQYF. Looking up the rest from reference TRBV19 and TRBJ2-3 gives the full variable domain: DGGITQSPKYLFRKEGQNVTLSCEQNLNHDAMYWYRQDPGQGLRLIYYSQIVNDFQKGDIAEGYSVSREKKESFPLTVTSAQKNPTAFYLCASSPSGRFATQYFGPGTRLTVL.